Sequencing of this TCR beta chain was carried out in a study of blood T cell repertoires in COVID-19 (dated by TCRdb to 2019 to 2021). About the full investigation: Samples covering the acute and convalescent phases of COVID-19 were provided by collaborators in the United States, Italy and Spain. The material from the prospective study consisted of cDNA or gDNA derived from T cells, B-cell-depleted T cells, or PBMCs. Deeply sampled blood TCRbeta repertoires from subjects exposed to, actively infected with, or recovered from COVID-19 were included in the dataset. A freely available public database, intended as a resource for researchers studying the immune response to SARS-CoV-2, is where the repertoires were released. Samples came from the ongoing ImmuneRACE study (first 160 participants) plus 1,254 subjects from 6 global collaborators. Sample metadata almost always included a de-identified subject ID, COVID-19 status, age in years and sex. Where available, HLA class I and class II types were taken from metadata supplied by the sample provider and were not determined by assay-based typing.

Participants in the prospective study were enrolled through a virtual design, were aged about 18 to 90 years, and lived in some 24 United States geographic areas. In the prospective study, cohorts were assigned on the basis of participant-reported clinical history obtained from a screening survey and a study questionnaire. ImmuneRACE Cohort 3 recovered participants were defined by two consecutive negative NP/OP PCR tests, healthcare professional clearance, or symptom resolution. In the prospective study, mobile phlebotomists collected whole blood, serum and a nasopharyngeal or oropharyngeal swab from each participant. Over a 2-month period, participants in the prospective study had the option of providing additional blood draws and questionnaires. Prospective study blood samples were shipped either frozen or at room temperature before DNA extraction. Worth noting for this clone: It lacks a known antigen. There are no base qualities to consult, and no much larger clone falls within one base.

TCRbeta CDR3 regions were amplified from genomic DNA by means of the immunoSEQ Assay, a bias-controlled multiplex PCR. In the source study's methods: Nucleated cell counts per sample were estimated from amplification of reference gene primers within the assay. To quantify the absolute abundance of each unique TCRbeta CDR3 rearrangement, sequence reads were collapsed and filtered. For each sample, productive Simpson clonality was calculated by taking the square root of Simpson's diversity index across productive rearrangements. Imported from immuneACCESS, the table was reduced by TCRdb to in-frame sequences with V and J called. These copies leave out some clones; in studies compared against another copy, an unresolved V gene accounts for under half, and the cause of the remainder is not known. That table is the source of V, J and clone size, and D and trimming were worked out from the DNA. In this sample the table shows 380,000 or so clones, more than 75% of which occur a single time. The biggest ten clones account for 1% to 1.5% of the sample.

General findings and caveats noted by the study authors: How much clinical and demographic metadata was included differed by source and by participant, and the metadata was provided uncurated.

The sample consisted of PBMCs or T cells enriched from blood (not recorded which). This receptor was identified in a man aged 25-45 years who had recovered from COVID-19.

The sequenced DNA is TGCGCCAGCAGCTTGGGCGGGACAGGGAGGGATGAGCAGTTCTTC. This is translated as CASSLGGTGRDEQFF. The rearrangement combines TRBV5-1 with TRBJ2-1, with TRBD1 matching 9 junction bases. The CDR3 covers 15 residues, taking in both the cysteine and the phenylalanine. The sequence is cut down to CDR3 DNA, 45 bases in frame from base 1. From a lookup of the germline V gene, CDR1 and CDR2 are SGHRS and YFSETQ. Unmatched junction bases come to 6, with V trimmed by 0 bases and J by 8 bases.